Included here is one T cell receptor beta chain sequence, with context. The sample is drawn from a study of shared clonotypes between healthy human individuals. Method: immunoSEQ multiplex PCR; TCRdb's copy keeps in-frame clones and lacks some. The sample lists approximately 1.5 million clones; about 98.5% were seen once. Germline-derived CDR1 and CDR2 are SGHKS and YYEKEE (reference sequence). V was pared by 0 bases and J by 4 bases, with 13 bases of the junction left unmatched. The CDR3 extends over 18 amino acids. The chain is built from TRBV5-5 and TRBJ2-1, with TRBD2 matching over 7 bases. This TCR came from a man aged 25 to 40 in good health. Sequenced input: naive CD4+ T cells sorted from blood. The subset is: CD45RA+ positively selected. The CDR3 is CASSLGLSGRGGYNEQFF. The CDR3 bases are TGTGCCAGCAGCTTGGGCCTTAGTGGGAGGGGTGGATACAATGAGCAGTTCTTC.